The sample holds one count of the clone carrying this T cell receptor beta chain. The entry originates in a study of cytomegalovirus exposure and HLA in healthy donors. With 4 bases clipped from V and 1 base from J, the junction kept 12 bases outside the gene matches. CDR1 and CDR2 (germline): SGDLS, YYNGEE. The CDR3 extends over 18 amino acids. 13 Jbeta primers and 60 Vbeta primers were used for the PCR. TCRdb's copy holds only in-frame clones and misses some; the assay was immunoSEQ multiplex PCR. Of fewer than 200,000 clones listed, 75% to 85% are singletons. The chain links TRBV9 to TRBJ2-1, with TRBD1 matching over 9 bases. The sample was PBMCs. The source of this sequence is a woman under 40 in good health and CMV-seronegative. The CDR3 DNA reads as TGTGCCAGCAGCCCTCACTCCGGGACAGGGAGGTCCTACAATGAGCAGTTCTTC. Protein: CASSPHSGTGRSYNEQFF.